This T cell receptor (beta chain) was recovered during a study of neurological immune-mediated disorders. TCRdb itself ran the 5' RACE reads through MiXCR, one entry per CDR3 protein. The data show 33,000 or so distinct CDR3 sequences, roughly 7% seen once. This clonotype was detected many times. This CDR3 contains 17 residues. V was pared by 3 bases and J by 5 bases, with 12 bases of the junction left unmatched. Germline V gene sequence: CDR1 MDHEN, CDR2 SYDVKM. The sequencing input was PBMCs. This TCR was recovered from a middle-aged woman in good health. The genes are TRBV28 and TRBJ2-2, with TRBD2 matching 7 bases. The CDR3 bases are TGTGCCAGCAGTTTTACCGGGAGGCCAAGAGGGACCGGGGAGCTGTTTTTT. Its translation: CASSFTGRPRGTGELFF.